This entry is about one T cell receptor beta chain. This sample was taken from a study of T-cell memory formation after mild COVID-19. V was cut by 7 bases and J by 0 bases, with 16 bases left in between. The CDR3 has 16 amino acids. Looked up from germline, CDR1 is SEHNR and CDR2 is FQNEAQ (reference sequence). MiXCR, run by TCRdb on the 5' RACE reads, gives a single entry per CDR3 protein. The sample includes roughly 250,000 distinct CDR3 sequences, about 16% of them seen just once. The chain recombines TRBV7-9 with TRBJ2-4; no reliable D call. This TCR came from a man aged 18 to 29 who had mild COVID-19 (a few samples of this study predate the infection). Cell type and time point are not known. Input material: PBMCs or a T cell subset sorted from them (not recorded which). The CDR3 is CASTPPEELAKNIQYF. CDR3 bases: TGTGCCAGCACCCCTCCAGAGGAACTAGCCAAAAACATTCAGTACTTC.